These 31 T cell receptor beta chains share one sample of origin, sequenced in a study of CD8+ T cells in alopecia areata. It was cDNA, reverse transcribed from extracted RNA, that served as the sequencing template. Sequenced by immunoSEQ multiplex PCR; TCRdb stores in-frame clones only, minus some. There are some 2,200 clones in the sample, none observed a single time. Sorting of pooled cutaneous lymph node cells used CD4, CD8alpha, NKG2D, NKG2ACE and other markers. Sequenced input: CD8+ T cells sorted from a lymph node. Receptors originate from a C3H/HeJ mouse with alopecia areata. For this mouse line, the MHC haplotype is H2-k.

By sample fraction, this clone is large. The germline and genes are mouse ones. CDR3 DNA (partial): TGTGCCAGCAGTCGGGACAGGGAGGACTCC. Translating it yields CASSRDREDS. The entire CDR3 sequence reads CASSRDREDSDYTF. This sequence joins TRBV13-3 and TRBJ1-2; TRBD1 agrees at 9 bases. The read ends 4 residues before the CDR3 terminus; that terminus is restored from the germline J gene. V dropped 4 bases and J dropped 3; count of bases not matched to a gene: 4. CDR1 and CDR2 (germline): NNHDY, SYVADS. The length of the CDR3 is 14 residues.

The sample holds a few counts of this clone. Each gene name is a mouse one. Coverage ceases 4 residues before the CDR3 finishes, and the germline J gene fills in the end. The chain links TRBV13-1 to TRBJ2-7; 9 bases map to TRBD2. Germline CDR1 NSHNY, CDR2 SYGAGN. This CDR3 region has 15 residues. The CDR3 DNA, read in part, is TGTGCCAGCAGTGATTTCTGGGGGGGGATATAT. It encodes CASSDFWGGIY. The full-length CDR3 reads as CASSDFWGGIYEQYF.

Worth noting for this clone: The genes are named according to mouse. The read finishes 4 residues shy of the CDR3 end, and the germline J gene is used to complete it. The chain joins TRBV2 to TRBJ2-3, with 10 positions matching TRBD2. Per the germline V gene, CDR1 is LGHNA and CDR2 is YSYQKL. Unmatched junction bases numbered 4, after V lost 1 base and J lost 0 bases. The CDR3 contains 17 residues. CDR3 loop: CASSQVGLGTSAETLYF. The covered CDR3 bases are TGTGCCAGCAGCCAAGTGGGACTGGGGACTAGTGCAGAA.

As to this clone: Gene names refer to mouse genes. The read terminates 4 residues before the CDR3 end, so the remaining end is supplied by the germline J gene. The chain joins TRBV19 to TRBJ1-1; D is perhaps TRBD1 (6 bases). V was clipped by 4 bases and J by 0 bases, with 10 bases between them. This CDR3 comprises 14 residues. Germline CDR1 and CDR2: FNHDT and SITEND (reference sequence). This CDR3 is CASSSQGSNTEVFF. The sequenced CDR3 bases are TGTGCCAGCAGTTCGCAGGGGTCAAACACA.

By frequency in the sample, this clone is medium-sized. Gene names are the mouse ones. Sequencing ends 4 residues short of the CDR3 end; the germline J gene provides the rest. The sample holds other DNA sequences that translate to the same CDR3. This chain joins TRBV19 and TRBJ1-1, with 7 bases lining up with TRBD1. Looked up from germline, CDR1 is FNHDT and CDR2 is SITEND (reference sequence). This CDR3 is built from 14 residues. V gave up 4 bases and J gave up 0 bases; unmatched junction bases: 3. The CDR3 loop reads CASSLQGANTEVFF. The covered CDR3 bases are TGTGCCAGCAGTCTTCAGGGGGCAAACACA.

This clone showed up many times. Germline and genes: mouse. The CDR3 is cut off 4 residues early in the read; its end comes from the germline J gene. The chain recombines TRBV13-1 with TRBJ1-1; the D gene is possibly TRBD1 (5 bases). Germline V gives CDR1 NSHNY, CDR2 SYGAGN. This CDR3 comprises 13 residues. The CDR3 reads CASSDSGRTEVFF. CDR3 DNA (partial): TGTGCCAGCAGTGACTCAGGGAGGACA.

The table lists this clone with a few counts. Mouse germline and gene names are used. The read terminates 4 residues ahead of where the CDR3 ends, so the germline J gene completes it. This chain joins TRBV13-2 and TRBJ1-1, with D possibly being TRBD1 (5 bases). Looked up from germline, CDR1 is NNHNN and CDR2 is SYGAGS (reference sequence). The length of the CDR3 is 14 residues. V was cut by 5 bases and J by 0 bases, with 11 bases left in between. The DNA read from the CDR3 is TGTGCCAGCGGCCGCAGGGATGCAAACACA. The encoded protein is CASGRRDANT. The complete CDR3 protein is CASGRRDANTEVFF.

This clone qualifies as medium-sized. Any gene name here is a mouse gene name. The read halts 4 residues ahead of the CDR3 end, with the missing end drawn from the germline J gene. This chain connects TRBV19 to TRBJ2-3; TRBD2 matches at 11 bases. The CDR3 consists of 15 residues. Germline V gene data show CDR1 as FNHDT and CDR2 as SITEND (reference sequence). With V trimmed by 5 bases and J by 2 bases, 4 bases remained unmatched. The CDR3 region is CASSRDWGFAETLYF. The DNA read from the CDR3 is TGTGCCAGCAGCCGGGACTGGGGGTTTGCAGAA.

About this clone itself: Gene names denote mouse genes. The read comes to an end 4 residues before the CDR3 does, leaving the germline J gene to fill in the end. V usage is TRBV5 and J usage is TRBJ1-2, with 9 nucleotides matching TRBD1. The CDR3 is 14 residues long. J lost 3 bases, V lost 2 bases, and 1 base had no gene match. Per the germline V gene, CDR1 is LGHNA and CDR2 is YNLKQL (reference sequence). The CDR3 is CASSQRQGDSDYTF. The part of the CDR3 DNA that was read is TGTGCCAGCAGCCAACGACAGGGGGACTCC.

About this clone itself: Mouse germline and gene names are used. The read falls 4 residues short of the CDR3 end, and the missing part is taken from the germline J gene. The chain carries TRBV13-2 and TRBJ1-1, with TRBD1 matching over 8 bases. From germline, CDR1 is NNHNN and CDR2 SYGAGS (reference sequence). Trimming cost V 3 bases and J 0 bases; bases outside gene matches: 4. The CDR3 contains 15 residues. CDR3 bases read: TGTGCCAGCGGTGCCGGGACAGGAGCAAACACA. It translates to CASGAGTGANT. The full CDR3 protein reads CASGAGTGANTEVFF.

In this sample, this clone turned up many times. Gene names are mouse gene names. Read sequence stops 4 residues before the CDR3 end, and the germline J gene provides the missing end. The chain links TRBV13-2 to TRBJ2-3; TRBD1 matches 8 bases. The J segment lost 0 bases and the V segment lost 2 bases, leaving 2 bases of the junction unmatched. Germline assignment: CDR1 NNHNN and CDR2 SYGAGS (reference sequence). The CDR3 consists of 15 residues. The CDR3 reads CASGDNRGSAETLYF. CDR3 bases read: TGTGCCAGCGGTGACAACAGGGGGAGTGCAGAA.

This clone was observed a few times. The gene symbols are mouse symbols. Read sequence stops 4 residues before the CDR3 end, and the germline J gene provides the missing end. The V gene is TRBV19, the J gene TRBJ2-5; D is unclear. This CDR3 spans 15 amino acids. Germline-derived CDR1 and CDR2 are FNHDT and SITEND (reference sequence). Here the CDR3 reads CASSIAQWRKDTQYF. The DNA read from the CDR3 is TGTGCCAGCAGTATAGCACAGTGGCGAAAAGAC.

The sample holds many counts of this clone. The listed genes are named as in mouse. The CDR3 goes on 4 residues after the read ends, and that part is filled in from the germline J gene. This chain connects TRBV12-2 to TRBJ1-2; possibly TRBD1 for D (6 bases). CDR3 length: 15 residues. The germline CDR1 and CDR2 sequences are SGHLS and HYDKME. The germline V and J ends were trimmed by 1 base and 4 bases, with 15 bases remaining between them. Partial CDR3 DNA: TGTGCCAGCTCTCTTAGGGACACCTCCCCCTCC. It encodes CASSLRDTSPS. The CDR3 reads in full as CASSLRDTSPSDYTF.

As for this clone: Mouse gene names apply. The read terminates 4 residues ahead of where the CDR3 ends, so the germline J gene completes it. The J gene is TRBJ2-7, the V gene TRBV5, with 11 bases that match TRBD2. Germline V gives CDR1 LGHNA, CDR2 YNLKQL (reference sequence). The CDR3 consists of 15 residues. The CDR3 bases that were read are TGTGCCAGCAGCCCCCCGGGACTGGGGGCGTAT. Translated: CASSPPGLGAY. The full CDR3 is CASSPPGLGAYEQYF.

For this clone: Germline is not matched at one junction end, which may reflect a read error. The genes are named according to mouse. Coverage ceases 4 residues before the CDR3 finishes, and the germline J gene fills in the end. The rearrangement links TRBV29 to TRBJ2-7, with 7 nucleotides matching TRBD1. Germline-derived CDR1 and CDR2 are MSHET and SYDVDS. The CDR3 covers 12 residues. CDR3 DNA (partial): TGTGCCAGCAGTGGCAGGGGGTAT. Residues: CASSGRGY. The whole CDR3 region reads CASSGRGYEQYF.

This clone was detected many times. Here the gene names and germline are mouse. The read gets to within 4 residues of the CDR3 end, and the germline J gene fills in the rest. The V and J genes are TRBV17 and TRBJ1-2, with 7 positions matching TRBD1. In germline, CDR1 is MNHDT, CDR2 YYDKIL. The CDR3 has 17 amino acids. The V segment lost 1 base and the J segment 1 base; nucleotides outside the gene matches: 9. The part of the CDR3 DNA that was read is TGTGCTAGCAGTAGAGGGCCAGGGGGTAGCCAAAACTCC. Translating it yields CASSRGPGGSQNS. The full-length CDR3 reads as CASSRGPGGSQNSDYTF. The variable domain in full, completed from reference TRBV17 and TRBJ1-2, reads DTTVKQNPRYKLARVGKPVNLICSQTMNHDTMYWYQKKPNQAPKLLLFYYDKILNREADTFEKFQSSRPNNSFCSLYIGSAGLEYSAMYLCASSRGPGGSQNSDYTFGSGTRLLVI.

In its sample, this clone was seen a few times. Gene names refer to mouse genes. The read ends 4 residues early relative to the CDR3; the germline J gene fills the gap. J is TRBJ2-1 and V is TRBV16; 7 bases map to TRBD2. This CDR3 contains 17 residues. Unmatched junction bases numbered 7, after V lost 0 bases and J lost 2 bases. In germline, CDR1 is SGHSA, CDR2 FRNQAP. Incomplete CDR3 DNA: TGTGCAAGCAGCTTAGATCCTCGGCTGGGGGACTATGCT. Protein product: CASSLDPRLGDYA. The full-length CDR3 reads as CASSLDPRLGDYAEQFF.

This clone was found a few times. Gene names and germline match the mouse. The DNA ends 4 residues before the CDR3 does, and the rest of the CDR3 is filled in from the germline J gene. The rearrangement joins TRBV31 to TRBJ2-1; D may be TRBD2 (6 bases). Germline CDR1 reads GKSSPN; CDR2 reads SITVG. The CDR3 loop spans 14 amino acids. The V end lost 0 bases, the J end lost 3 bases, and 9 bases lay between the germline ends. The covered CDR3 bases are TGTGCCTGGAGTCTATATGGGGGCTATGCT. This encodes CAWSLYGGYA. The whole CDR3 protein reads CAWSLYGGYAEQFF. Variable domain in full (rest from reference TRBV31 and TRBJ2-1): AQTIHQWPVAEIKAVGSPLSLGCTIKGKSSPNLYWYWQATGGTLQQLFYSITVGQVESVVQLNLSASRPKDDQFILSTEKLLLSHSGFYLCAWSLYGGYAEQFFGPGTRLTVL.

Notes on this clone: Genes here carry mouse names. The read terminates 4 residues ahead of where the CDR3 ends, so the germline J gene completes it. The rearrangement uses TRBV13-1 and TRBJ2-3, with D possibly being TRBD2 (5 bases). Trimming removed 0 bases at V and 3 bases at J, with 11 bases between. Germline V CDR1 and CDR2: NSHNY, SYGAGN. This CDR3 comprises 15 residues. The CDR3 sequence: CASSDAWGGAETLYF. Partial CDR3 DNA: TGTGCCAGCAGTGATGCTTGGGGAGGAGCAGAA.

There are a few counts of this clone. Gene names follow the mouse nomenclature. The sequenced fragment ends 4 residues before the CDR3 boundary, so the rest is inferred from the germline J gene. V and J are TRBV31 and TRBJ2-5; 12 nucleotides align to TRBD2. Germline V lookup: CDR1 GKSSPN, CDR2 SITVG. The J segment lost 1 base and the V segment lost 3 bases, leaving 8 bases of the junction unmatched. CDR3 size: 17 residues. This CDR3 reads CAWRPTGTGGYQDTQYF. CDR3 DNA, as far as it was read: TGTGCCTGGAGACCCACCGGGACTGGGGGGTACCAAGAC. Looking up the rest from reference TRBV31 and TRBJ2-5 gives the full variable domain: AQTIHQWPVAEIKAVGSPLSLGCTIKGKSSPNLYWYWQATGGTLQQLFYSITVGQVESVVQLNLSASRPKDDQFILSTEKLLLSHSGFYLCAWRPTGTGGYQDTQYFGPGTRLLVL.

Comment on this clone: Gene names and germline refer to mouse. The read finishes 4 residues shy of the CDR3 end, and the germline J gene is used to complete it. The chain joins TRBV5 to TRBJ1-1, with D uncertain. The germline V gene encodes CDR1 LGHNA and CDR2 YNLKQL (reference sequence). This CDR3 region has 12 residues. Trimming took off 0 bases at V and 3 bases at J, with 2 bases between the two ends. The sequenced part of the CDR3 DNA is TGTGCCAGCAGCCAAGAGGACACA. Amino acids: CASSQEDT. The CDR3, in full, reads CASSQEDTEVFF.

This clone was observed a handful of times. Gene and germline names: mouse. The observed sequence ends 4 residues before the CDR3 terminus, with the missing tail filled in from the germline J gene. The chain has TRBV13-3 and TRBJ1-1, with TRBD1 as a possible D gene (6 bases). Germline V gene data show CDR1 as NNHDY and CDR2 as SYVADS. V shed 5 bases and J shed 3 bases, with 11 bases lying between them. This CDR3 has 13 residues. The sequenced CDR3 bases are TGTGCCAGCAGCCCCCAGGGGTACACA. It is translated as CASSPQGYT. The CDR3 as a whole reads CASSPQGYTEVFF.

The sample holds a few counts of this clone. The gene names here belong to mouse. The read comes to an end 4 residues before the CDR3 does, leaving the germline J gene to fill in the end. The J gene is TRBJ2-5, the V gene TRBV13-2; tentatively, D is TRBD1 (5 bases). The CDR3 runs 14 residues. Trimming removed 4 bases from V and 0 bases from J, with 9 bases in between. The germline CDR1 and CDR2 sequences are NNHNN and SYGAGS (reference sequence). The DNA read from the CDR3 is TGTGCCAGCGGTCGACAGTTTAACCAAGAC. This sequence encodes CASGRQFNQD. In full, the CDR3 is CASGRQFNQDTQYF.

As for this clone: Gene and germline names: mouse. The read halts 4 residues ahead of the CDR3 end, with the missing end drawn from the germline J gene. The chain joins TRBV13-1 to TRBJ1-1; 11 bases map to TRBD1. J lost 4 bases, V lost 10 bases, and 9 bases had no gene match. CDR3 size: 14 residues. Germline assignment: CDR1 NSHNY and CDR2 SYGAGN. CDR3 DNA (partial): TGTGCCGTGACCCGGGACAGGGGGGCCACA. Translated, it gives CAVTRDRGAT. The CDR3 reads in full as CAVTRDRGATEVFF.

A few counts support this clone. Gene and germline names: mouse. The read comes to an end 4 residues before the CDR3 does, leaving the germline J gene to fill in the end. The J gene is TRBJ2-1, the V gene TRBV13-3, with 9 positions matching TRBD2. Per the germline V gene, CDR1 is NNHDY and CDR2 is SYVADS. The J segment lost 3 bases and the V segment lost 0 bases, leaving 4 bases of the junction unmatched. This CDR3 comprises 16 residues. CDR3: CASSDGGTGTYAEQFF. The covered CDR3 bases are TGTGCCAGCAGTGATGGGGGGACTGGGACCTATGCT.

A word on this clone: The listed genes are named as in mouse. The sequenced CDR3 bases are TGTGCCAGCAGTGAGTGGGGAGACCAAGAC. Amino acid sequence: CASSEWGDQD. The complete CDR3 sequence is CASSEWGDQDTQYF. The J gene is TRBJ2-5, the V gene TRBV13-3; TRBD2 is a possible D gene (5 bases). The DNA ends 4 residues before the CDR3 does, and the rest of the CDR3 is filled in from the germline J gene. Germline V gives CDR1 NNHDY, CDR2 SYVADS. CDR3 length equals 14 residues. Trimming removed 2 bases from V and 1 base from J, with 8 bases in between.

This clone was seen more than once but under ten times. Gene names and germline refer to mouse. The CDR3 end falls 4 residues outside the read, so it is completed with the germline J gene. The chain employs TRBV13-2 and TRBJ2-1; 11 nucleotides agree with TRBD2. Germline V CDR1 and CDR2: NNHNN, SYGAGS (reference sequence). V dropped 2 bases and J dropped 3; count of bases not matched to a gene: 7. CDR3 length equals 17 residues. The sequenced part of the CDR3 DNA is TGTGCCAGCGGTGAGAACTGGGGGGGCGCCGCCTATGCT. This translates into CASGENWGGAAYA. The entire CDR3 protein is CASGENWGGAAYAEQFF.

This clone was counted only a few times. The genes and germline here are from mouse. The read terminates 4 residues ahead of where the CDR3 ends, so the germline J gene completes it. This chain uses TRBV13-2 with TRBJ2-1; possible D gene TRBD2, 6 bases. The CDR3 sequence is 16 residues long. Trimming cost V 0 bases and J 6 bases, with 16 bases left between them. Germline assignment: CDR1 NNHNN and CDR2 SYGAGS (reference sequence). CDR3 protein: CASGDAGGGGSAEQFF. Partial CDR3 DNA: TGTGCCAGCGGTGATGCGGGTGGGGGAGGGAGTGCT.

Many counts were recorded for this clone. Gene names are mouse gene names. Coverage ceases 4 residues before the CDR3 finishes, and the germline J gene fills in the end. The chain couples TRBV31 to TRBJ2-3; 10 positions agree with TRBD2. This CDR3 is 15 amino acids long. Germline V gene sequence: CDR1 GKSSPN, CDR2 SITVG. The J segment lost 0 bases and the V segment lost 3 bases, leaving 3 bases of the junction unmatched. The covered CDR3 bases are TGTGCCTGGAGGACTGGGGGGTCTAGTGCAGAA. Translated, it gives CAWRTGGSSAE. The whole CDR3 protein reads CAWRTGGSSAETLYF.

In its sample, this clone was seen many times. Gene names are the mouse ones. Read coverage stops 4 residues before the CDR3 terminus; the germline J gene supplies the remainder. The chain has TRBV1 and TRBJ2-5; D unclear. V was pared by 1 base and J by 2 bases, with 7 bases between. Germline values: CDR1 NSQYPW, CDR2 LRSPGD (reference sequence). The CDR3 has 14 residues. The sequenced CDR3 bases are TGCACCTGCAGTGCAGGCTGGAGCCAAGAC. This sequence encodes CTCSAGWSQD. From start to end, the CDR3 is CTCSAGWSQDTQYF.

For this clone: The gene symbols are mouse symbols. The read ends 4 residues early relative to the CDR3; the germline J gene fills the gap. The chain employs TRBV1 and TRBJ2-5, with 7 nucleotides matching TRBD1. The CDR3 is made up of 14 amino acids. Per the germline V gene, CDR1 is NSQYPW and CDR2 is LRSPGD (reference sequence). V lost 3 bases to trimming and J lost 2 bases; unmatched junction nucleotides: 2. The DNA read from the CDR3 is TGCACCTGCAGTGCCAGGGACAGCCAAGAC. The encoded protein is CTCSARDSQD. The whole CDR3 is CTCSARDSQDTQYF.